The source of this T cell receptor beta chain is a study of patients and donors after allogeneic stem cell transplantation (dated by TCRdb to 2019 to 2021). This clonotype occurred many times. The antigen it binds to is not known. No much larger clone is present one base from it, and per-base qualities are unavailable. Its CDR3 holds 14 amino acids, cysteine through phenylalanine. The DNA shown is the 42-base CDR3, in frame from base 1. Looking up the germline V gene (reference sequence) yields CDR1 DFQATT and CDR2 SNEGSKA. V drops 6 bases and J drops 1 base, leaving 15 bases in between. The protocol used for the library was RT-PCR. This sample was sequenced with a NextSeq 550. TCRdb redid the processing of the public reads, applying fastp at Q25 and MiXCR, and retained in-frame beta chains. Rows are unified per CDR3 protein, each entry keeping the most common DNA and genes. In all, the sample holds about 8,300 distinct CDR3 sequences, and around 10% of those were seen once. The top ten clonotypes cover 45% to 60% of the sample.

This receptor was taken from a human donor who was either an allogeneic HSCT recipient or a stem cell or donor lymphocyte infusion donor (not recorded which). It is not recorded whose cells these are; they may come from a transplant donor. Sequencing was performed on blood, either unsorted or a sorted T cell fraction (not recorded which). The sequence joins TRBV20-1 to TRBJ1-1; tentative D gene TRBD1, with 6 bases matching. The CDR3 region has the sequence CSAHGRTANTEAFF. The DNA is as follows: TGCAGTGCCCACGGGAGGACAGCGAACACTGAAGCTTTCTTT.